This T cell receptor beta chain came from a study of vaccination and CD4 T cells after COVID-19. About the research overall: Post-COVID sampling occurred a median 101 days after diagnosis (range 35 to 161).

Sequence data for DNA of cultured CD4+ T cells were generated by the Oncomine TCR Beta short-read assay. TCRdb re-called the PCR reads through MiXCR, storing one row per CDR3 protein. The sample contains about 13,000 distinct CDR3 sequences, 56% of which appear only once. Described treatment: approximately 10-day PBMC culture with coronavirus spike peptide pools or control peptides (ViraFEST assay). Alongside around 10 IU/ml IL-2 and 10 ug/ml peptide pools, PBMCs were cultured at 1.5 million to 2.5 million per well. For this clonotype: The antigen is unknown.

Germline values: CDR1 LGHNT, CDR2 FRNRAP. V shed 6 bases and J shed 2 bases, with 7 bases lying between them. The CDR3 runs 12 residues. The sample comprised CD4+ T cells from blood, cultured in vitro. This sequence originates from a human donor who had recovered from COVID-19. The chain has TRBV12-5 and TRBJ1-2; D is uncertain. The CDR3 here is CASGYSNYGYTF. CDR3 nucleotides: TGTGCTAGTGGGTACAGCAACTATGGCTACACCTTC.